One and the same sample provided the 22 T cell receptor beta chains below, sequenced in a study of shared clonotypes between healthy human individuals. Data came from immunoSEQ multiplex PCR; TCRdb stores just in-frame clones and leaves some out. The sample contains 2 million or so clones, roughly 94% of which appear only once. Specimen: naive CD4+ T cells sorted from blood. As for subset: CD45RA+ positively selected. Receptors were obtained from a man aged 18 to 35 in good health.

The chain joins TRBV6-5 to TRBJ1-4; D gene uncertain. The CDR3 sequence is 13 residues long. The V gene's germline CDR1 is MNHEY and CDR2 SVGAGI. V lost 8 bases and J lost 7, with 14 bases in between. The CDR3 protein is CASGALAIEKLFF. CDR3 nucleotides: TGTGCCAGCGGCGCCCTAGCTATTGAAAAACTGTTTTTT.

The chain has TRBV30 and TRBJ1-1; D uncertain. The V gene lost 6 bases and the J gene lost 4 bases, with 24 bases spanning the gap. CDR1 is GTSNPN, CDR2 SVGIG, per germline (reference sequence). This CDR3 has 16 amino acids. The CDR3 reads CACDIGKERVGTEAFF. The CDR3 DNA reads TGTGCCTGCGATATCGGGAAGGAAAGGGTCGGCACTGAAGCTTTCTTT. Combining the CDR3 with reference TRBV30 and TRBJ1-1 gives the whole variable domain SQTIHQWPATLVQPVGSPLSLECTVEGTSNPNLYWYRQAAGRGLQLLFYSVGIGQISSEVPQNLSASRPQDRQFILSSKKLLLSDSGFYLCACDIGKERVGTEAFFGQGTRLTVV.

The chain carries TRBV5-4 and TRBJ2-2; 9 nucleotides match TRBD1. The CDR3 is 16 residues long. V dropped 3 bases and J dropped 4; count of bases not matched to a gene: 7. The V gene's germline CDR1 is SGHNT and CDR2 YYREEE (reference sequence). The CDR3 DNA follows: TGTGCCAGCAGCTCGGGACAGGGCTACTTCACCGGGGAGCTGTTTTTT. It translates to CASSSGQGYFTGELFF.

The chain combines TRBV6-1 with TRBJ1-5; D is undetermined. V gave up 7 bases and J gave up 4 bases, with 11 bases separating them. The germline CDR1 and CDR2 sequences are MNHNS and SASEGT. The CDR3 has 13 amino acids. CDR3: CASTPGRNQPQHF. Here the CDR3 DNA reads TGTGCCAGCACCCCCGGTAGAAATCAGCCCCAGCATTTT.

V is TRBV11-2 and J is TRBJ2-5; D is undetermined. The germline V gene encodes CDR1 SGHAT and CDR2 FQNNGV. The CDR3 loop spans 15 amino acids. Trimming shortened V by 3 bases and J by 1 base, and 12 bases separated the two germline ends. In DNA form, the CDR3 reads TGTGCCAGCAGCTTTTCAATGACTGTCCAAGAGACCCAGTACTTC. This gives the protein CASSFSMTVQETQYF.

V and J are TRBV27 and TRBJ1-2; 7 bases line up with TRBD1. CDR1 and CDR2 from the germline V gene are MNHEY and SMNVEV (reference sequence). V shed 4 bases, J shed 3 bases, and the junction held 8 bases outside the gene matches. CDR3 length equals 15 residues. The CDR3 protein is CASSWGQLADYGYTF. In DNA form, the CDR3 reads TGTGCCAGCAGTTGGGGACAGTTGGCCGACTATGGCTACACCTTC.

V usage is TRBV6-5 and J usage is TRBJ2-1; 8 nucleotides align to TRBD2. The CDR3 loop spans 15 amino acids. CDR1 and CDR2 (germline): MNHEY, SVGAGI. The V gene end was trimmed by 0 bases and the J gene end by 3 bases; junction bases not matched to a gene: 1. CDR3: CASSYSSGGYNEQFF. DNA for the CDR3: TGTGCCAGCAGTTACTCCAGCGGGGGCTACAATGAGCAGTTCTTC.

This clone came up a few times. The rearrangement joins TRBV6-1 to TRBJ1-6, with D possibly matching TRBD1 (5 bases). The V end lost 9 bases, the J end lost 9 bases, and 15 bases lay between the germline ends. Looked up from germline, CDR1 is MNHNS and CDR2 is SASEGT. The CDR3 totals 13 residues. CDR3 protein: CASQGQGVSPLHF. DNA of the CDR3: TGTGCCAGTCAGGGCCAGGGAGTTTCACCCCTCCACTTT.

The rearrangement links TRBV28 to TRBJ2-7; 7 bases are shared with TRBD2. There are 18 residues in the CDR3. CDR1 MDHEN and CDR2 SYDVKM come from the germline V gene. J lost 0 bases, V lost 6 bases, and 17 bases had no gene match. CDR3 DNA sequence: TGTGCCAGCAGAATAAACGCCGGGAGGACGGCTAGCTCCTACGAGCAGTACTTC. This sequence encodes CASRINAGRTASSYEQYF.

The CDR3, as DNA: TGCGCCAGCAGCTTGAGGCCAACTAATGAAAAACTGTTTTTT. It translates to CASSLRPTNEKLFF. The chain has TRBV5-1 and TRBJ1-4; unclear D gene. V lost 1 base and J 0 bases, leaving 4 bases between the germline ends. CDR1 is SGHRS, CDR2 YFSETQ, per germline. The CDR3 covers 14 residues.

The CDR3 reads CASSLGGATYNEQFF. For the CDR3, the DNA is TGCGCCAGCAGCTTGGGAGGGGCCACCTACAATGAGCAGTTCTTC. This chain links TRBV5-1 with TRBJ2-1; D tentatively fits TRBD1 or TRBD2 (5 bases each). V lost 0 bases, J lost 2 bases, and 9 bases lay in between. Germline assignment: CDR1 SGHRS and CDR2 YFSETQ. This CDR3 contains 15 residues.

V gene TRBV18 combines with J gene TRBJ2-1, with a tentative D call TRBD2 (6 bases). Germline CDR1 reads KGHSH; CDR2 reads LQKENI. The CDR3 runs to 14 residues. The V end was cut by 3 bases, the J end by 7 bases, with 13 bases between. DNA of the CDR3: TGTGCCAGCTCACCTAAGGAGGGCCTAAATGAGCAGTTCTTC. It is translated as CASSPKEGLNEQFF.

The chain carries TRBV28 and TRBJ1-5; no clear D. CDR1 and CDR2 from the germline V gene are MDHEN and SYDVKM. Trimming took 6 bases from V and 9 from J, leaving 15 bases between them. The CDR3 is 13 amino acids. The CDR3: CASRAGSPGPQHF. The CDR3 coding sequence is TGTGCCAGCAGAGCCGGGTCCCCAGGGCCCCAGCATTTT.

The chain employs TRBV7-9 and TRBJ1-6; weak D call: TRBD1 (5 bases). Germline V gene sequence: CDR1 SEHNR, CDR2 FQNEAQ (reference sequence). V lost 0 bases, J lost 6 bases, and 9 bases lay in between. The CDR3 is 15 amino acids. CDR3 bases: TGTGCCAGCAGCTTAGCGTGGCAGGGTAATTCACCCCTCCACTTT. Amino acid sequence: CASSLAWQGNSPLHF.

This chain joins TRBV11-2 and TRBJ1-5; D unresolved. The CDR3 loop spans 15 amino acids. Trimming took off 0 bases at V and 5 bases at J, with 11 bases between the two ends. From germline, CDR1 is SGHAT and CDR2 FQNNGV. CDR3 region: CASSLEADEYQPQHF. In DNA form, the CDR3 reads TGTGCCAGCAGCTTAGAGGCAGACGAATATCAGCCCCAGCATTTT.

This chain joins TRBV10-3 and TRBJ2-7; D possibly corresponds to TRBD1 (5 bases). Looked up from germline, CDR1 is ENHRY and CDR2 is SYGVKD. The germline V and J ends were trimmed by 3 bases and 3 bases, with 6 bases remaining between them. The CDR3 is made up of 12 amino acids. CDR3 nucleotide sequence: TGTGCCATCAGTGAAGACAGCTACGAGCAGTACTTC. This encodes CAISEDSYEQYF.

This clone came up once. The chain couples TRBV2 to TRBJ2-7, with TRBD2 matching over 9 bases. This CDR3 has 15 amino acids. CDR1 and CDR2 (germline): SNHLY, FYNNEI. J lost 1 base, V lost 0 bases, and 1 base had no gene match. CDR3 coding DNA: TGTGCCAGCAGTGAAGCGCGGGGGGGGTCCTACGAGCAGTACTTC. This translates into CASSEARGGSYEQYF.

V and J are TRBV7-9 and TRBJ1-1, with D uncertain. The CDR3 runs 15 residues. CDR1 and CDR2 from the germline V gene are SEHNR and FQNEAQ (reference sequence). The V end was cut by 5 bases, the J end by 4 bases, with 17 bases between. CDR3 bases: TGTGCCAGCAGCCCTTCGGACCCAGGAGGCACTGAAGCTTTCTTT. Translating gives CASSPSDPGGTEAFF.

This chain joins TRBV10-2 and TRBJ2-1, with 14 bases identical to TRBD2. Trimming took 6 bases from V and 15 from J; bases not matched to a gene: 10. Germline V gives CDR1 WSHSY, CDR2 SAAADI. The CDR3 is 14 residues long. This CDR3 reads CASRTGTSGSTLFF. The CDR3 region has the DNA TGCGCCAGCAGAACCGGGACTAGCGGGAGTACGTTGTTCTTC.

V usage is TRBV5-1 and J usage is TRBJ1-6; D perhaps matches TRBD1 (6 bases). CDR3 length: 14 amino acids. The V gene lost 3 bases and the J gene lost 7 bases, with 11 bases spanning the gap. Germline lookup yields CDR1 SGHRS and CDR2 YFSETQ. The chain's CDR3 is CASSWTEANSPLHF. The CDR3 bases are TGCGCCAGCAGCTGGACAGAAGCAAATTCACCCCTCCACTTT.

This chain connects TRBV12-5 to TRBJ2-7; 10 bases are shared with TRBD1. This CDR3 has 17 residues. The germline V gene encodes CDR1 LGHNT and CDR2 FRNRAP. V was pared by 1 base and J by 1 base, with 7 bases of the junction left unmatched. The CDR3 spells CASGLAPPGQGSYEQYF. The CDR3, as DNA: TGTGCTAGTGGTTTGGCTCCTCCGGGACAGGGGTCCTACGAGCAGTACTTC.

Notes on this clone: The junction differs from germline at one of its ends, possibly a read error. The chain joins TRBV6-1 to TRBJ1-6, with a possible D match to TRBD1 (6 bases). Germline V gene sequence: CDR1 MNHNS, CDR2 SASEGT. This CDR3 has 14 residues. The CDR3 sequence: CAIPDRNHNSPPHF. CDR3 DNA sequence: TGTGCCATCCCGGACAGAAACCATAATTCACCCCCCCACTTT.